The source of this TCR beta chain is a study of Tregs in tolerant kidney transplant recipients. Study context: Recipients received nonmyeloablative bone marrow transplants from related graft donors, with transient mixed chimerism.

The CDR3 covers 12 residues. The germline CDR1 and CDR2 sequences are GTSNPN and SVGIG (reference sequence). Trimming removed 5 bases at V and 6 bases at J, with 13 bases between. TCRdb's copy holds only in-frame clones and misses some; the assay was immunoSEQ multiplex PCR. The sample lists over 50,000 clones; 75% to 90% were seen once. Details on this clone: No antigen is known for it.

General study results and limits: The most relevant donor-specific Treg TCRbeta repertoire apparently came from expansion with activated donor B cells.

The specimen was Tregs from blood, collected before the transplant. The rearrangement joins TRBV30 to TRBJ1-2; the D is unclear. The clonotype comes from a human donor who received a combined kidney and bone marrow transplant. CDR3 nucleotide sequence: TGTGCCTGGGCCCCCCTTTGGGATGGCTACACCTTC. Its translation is CAWAPLWDGYTF.